This TCR beta chain was captured in a study of blood T cell repertoires in COVID-19. Overall study context: Spain, Italy and the United States supplied samples that represented acute and convalescent COVID-19. PBMCs, B-cell-depleted T cells, or T cells were the source of the cDNA or gDNA that made up the material.

Authors' processing steps: Nucleated cell counts were estimated from reference gene primer amplification. Measured with immunoSEQ multiplex PCR; TCRdb has only the in-frame clones, and not every one. D and trimming come from the DNA, and the V and J calls and clone size come from that table. The data contain a few hundred thousand clones, around 91% of them singletons. Patients from Seattle were sampled longitudinally, starting during active infection. This TCR was recovered from an older woman with COVID-19, enrolled during active disease. The sample was peripheral blood.

CDR3 sequence reads: CASADRVGYTF. CDR3 nucleotide sequence: TGTGCCAGCGCCGACAGGGTCGGCTACACCTTC. V usage is TRBV2 and J usage is TRBJ1-2, with TRBD1 identical over 7 bases. V was clipped by 8 bases and J by 8 bases; unmatched bases: 5. This CDR3 is built from 11 residues. Per the germline V gene, CDR1 is SNHLY and CDR2 is FYNNEI. Based on the CDR3 plus reference TRBV2 and TRBJ1-2, the full variable domain is EPEVTQTPSHQVTQMGQEVILRCVPISNHLYFYWYRQILGQKVEFLVSFYNNEISEKSEIFDDQFSVERPDGSNFTLKIRSTKLEDSAMYFCASADRVGYTFGSGTRLTVV.